Included here is one T cell receptor beta chain sequence, with context. The assay was immunoSEQ multiplex PCR, and TCRdb's table has in-frame clones only and misses some. The data show a few hundred thousand clones, 85% to 90% seen once. The cohort comprised adults aged 18 to 89 years residing in some 24 US areas. The recovered donors of Cohort 3 showed two negative PCRs, clearance, or symptom resolution. This sample stems from a study of blood T cell repertoires in COVID-19. Whole-study context: Acute and convalescent COVID-19 specimens originated in the United States, Italy and Spain.

The V gene's germline CDR1 is ENHRY and CDR2 SYGVKD. The CDR3 is 15 residues long. Trimming took 6 bases from V and 3 from J; bases not matched to a gene: 7. The genes are TRBV10-3 and TRBJ1-1; 10 nucleotides align to TRBD1. The material sequenced was PBMCs or T cells enriched from blood (not recorded which). The origin of this receptor is a woman between 45 and 65 years old who had recovered from COVID-19. Here the CDR3 DNA reads TGTGCCATCAGGGCAAGACAGGGGGCGGACACTGAAGCTTTCTTT. This sequence encodes CAIRARQGADTEAFF.